The 4 T cell receptor beta chains below come from one sample, sequenced in a study of T cell responses to AZD1222 COVID-19 vaccine (dated by TCRdb to the early 2020s). Libraries were prepared through the immunoSEQ multiplex PCR assay. The table comes from immuneACCESS by way of TCRdb, which keeps in-frame sequences with V and J called. Part of the clones is missing from these tables; in studies checked, under half for an unresolved V gene and the rest for unknown reasons. The sample table shows 150,000 or so clones, and just over 90% are seen once. Approximately 2.7% of the sample lies in the top ten. Taken with the paper, the label for time point translates to: baseline before first vaccination. The treatment or condition label, read with the paper, signifies: meningococcal conjugate vaccine given as trial control. Sequenced material: peripheral blood, taken on day 0 of MenACWY control vaccination. These receptors were obtained from an adult in good health.

The chain couples TRBV11-2 to TRBJ1-2; D gene unclear. This CDR3 is built from 15 residues. The germline gives CDR1 SGHAT, CDR2 FQNNGV. Trimming removed 0 bases from V and 4 bases from J, with 12 bases in between. The CDR3 nucleotides read TGTGCCAGCAGCTTAGAGGTGGCCGTCTCCTATGGCTACACCTTC. Translating it yields CASSLEVAVSYGYTF. Supplemented by reference TRBV11-2 and TRBJ1-2, the full variable domain reads EAGVAQSPRYKIIEKRQSVAFWCNPISGHATLYWYQQILGQGPKLLIQFQNNGVVDDSQLPKDRFSAERLKGVDSTLKIQPAKLEDSAVYLCASSLEVAVSYGYTFGSGTRLTVV.

V is TRBV3-1 (or the pseudogene TRBV3-2) and J is TRBJ1-3; 7 bases line up with TRBD1. Losses at the gene ends were 0 bases for V and 4 bases for J; bases not matched to a gene: 9. The CDR3 consists of 17 residues. The V gene's germline CDR1 is LGHDT and CDR2 YNNKEL (reference sequence). The CDR3 DNA reads as TGTGCCAGCAGCCAAGACCTTGGGGACAGCGGAGGAAACACCATATATTTT. Translation gives CASSQDLGDSGGNTIYF.

DNA of the CDR3: TGTGCCAGCAGCCTGGGCGGCGTGAATGAGCAGTTCTTC. Translation: CASSLGGVNEQFF. The chain links TRBV7-3 to TRBJ2-1; no firm D call. The CDR3 runs to 13 residues. Trimming took 5 bases from V and 7 from J, leaving 12 bases between them. Germline loops: CDR1 SGHTA, CDR2 FQGTGA.

V and J are TRBV29-1 and TRBJ1-5, with D unresolved. Germline V gene data show CDR1 as SQVTM and CDR2 as ANQGSEA. The CDR3 totals 13 residues. V dropped 6 bases and J dropped 1 base, with 10 bases sitting between them. CDR3 in amino acids: CSVLDKSNQPQHF. For the CDR3, the DNA is TGCAGCGTACTAGACAAGAGCAATCAGCCCCAGCATTTT.